Listed here is a single T cell receptor beta chain. This sample was included in a study of graft-versus-host responses after intestinal transplantation. Study-wide context: In this cohort, recipients had multivisceral, liver-intestinal, or isolated intestinal transplants. For 3 to 4 years after anti-thymocyte globulin induction, all recipients took tacrolimus and steroids.

Only in-frame clones appear in the TCRdb table, and some are missing; sequencing was by immunoSEQ multiplex PCR. The sample yields over 7,500 clones, roughly 79% seen once. The authors processed graft tissue to release intraepithelial and lamina propria lymphocytes. The material was ileum tissue, obtained roughly 450 days after intestinal transplantation. The sequence derives from a human patient who received an intestinal transplant, so some T cells may come from the graft donor.

CDR3 residues: CASSLRQDNYGYTF. The CDR3 DNA sequence: TGCGCCAGCAGCTTGCGGCAGGATAACTATGGCTACACCTTC. This chain uses TRBV5-1 with TRBJ1-2; D is uncertain. CDR3 length equals 14 residues. The germline gives CDR1 SGHRS, CDR2 YFSETQ. Trimming cost V 1 base and J 1 base, with 8 bases left between them.